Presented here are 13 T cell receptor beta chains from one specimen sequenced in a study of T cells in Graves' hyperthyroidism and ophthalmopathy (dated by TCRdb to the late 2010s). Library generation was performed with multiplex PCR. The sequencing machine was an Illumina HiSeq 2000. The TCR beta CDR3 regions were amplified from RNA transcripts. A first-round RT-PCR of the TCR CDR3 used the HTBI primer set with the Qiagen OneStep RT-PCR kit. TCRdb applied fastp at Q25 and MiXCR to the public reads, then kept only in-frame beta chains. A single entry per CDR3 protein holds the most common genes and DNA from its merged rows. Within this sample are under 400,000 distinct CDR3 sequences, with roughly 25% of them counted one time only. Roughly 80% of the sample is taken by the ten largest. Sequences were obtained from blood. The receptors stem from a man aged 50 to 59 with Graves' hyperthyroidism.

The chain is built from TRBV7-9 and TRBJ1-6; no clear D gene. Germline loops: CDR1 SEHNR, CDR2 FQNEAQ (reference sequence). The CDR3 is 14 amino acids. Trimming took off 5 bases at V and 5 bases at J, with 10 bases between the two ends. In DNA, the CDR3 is TGTGCCAGCAGCCGAGACTTCGATAATTCACCCCTCCACTTT. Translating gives CASSRDFDNSPLHF. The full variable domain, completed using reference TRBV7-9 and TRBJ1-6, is DTGVSQNPRHKITKRGQNVTFRCDPISEHNRLYWYRQTLGQGPEFLTYFQNEAQLEKSRLLSDRFSAERPKGSFSTLEIQRTEQGDSAMYLCASSRDFDNSPLHFGNGTRLTVT.

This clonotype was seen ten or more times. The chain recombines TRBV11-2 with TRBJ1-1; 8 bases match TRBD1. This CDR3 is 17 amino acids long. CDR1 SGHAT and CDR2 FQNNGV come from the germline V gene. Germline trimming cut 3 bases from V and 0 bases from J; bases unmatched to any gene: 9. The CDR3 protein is CASSFPRDRLMNTEAFF. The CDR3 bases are TGTGCCAGCAGCTTCCCTCGGGACAGGCTTATGAACACTGAAGCTTTCTTT.

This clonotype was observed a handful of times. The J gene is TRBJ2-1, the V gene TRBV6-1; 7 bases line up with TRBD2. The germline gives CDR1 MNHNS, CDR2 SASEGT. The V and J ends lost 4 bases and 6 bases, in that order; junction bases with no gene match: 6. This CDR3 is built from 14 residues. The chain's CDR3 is CASSGTLAINEQFF. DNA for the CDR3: TGTGCCAGCAGTGGCACACTAGCGATCAATGAGCAGTTCTTC.

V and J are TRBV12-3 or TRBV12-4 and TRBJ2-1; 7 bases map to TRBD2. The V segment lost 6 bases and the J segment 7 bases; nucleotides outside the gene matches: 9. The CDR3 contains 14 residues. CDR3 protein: CASSRPGTTNEQFF. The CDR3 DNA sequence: TGTGCCAGCAGCCGACCCGGGACTACTAATGAGCAGTTCTTC.

The CDR3 nucleotides are TGCAGTGCTAGAGATGGTTCCAGCGGGGGTTACGAGCAGTACTTC. The encoded protein is CSARDGSSGGYEQYF. This chain joins TRBV20-1 and TRBJ2-7, with 8 nucleotides matching TRBD2. The CDR3 spans 15 residues. Germline V gene data show CDR1 as DFQATT and CDR2 as SNEGSKA (reference sequence). The trim removed 0 bases at V and 4 bases at J, leaving 8 bases unmatched.

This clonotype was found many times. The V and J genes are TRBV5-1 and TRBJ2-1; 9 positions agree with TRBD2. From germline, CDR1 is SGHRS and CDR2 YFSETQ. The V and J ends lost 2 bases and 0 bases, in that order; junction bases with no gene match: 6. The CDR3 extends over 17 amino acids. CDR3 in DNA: TGCGCCAGCAGCTTTCTAGCGGGGAACCCCTCCTACAATGAGCAGTTCTTC. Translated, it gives CASSFLAGNPSYNEQFF.

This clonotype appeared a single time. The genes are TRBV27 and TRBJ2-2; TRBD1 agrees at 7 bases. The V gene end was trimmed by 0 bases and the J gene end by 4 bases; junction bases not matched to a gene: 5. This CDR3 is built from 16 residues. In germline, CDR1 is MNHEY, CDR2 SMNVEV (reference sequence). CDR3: CASSLSQGELTGELFF. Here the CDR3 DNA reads TGTGCCAGCAGTTTATCTCAGGGGGAGCTCACCGGGGAGCTGTTTTTT.

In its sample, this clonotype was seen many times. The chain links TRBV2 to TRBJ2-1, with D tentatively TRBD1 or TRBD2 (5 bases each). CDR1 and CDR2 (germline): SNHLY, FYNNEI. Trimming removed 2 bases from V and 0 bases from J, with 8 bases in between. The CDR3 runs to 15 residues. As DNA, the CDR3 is TGTGCCAGCAGTGAACATGGGGGCTCCTACAATGAGCAGTTCTTC. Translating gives CASSEHGGSYNEQFF.

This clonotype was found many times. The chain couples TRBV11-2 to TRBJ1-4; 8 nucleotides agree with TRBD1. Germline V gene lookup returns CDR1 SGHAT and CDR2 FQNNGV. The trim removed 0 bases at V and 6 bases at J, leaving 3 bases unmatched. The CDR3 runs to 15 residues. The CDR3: CASSLEGTGYEKLFF. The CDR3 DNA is TGTGCCAGCAGCTTAGAGGGGACAGGATATGAAAAACTGTTTTTT.

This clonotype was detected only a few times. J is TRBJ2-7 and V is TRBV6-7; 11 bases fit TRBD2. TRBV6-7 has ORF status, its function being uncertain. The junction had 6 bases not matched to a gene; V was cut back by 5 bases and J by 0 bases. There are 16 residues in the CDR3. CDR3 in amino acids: CASSRRLAGFSYEQYF. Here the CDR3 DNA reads TGTGCCAGCAGTCGTAGACTAGCGGGATTCTCCTACGAGCAGTACTTC.

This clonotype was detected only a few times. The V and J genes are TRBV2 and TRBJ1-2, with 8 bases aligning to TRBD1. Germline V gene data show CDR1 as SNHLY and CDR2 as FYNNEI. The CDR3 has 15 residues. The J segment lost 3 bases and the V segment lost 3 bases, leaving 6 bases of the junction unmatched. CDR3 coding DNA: TGTGCCAGCAGTGACAGGGGGCGGGGGTACTATGGCTACACCTTC. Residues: CASSDRGRGYYGYTF.

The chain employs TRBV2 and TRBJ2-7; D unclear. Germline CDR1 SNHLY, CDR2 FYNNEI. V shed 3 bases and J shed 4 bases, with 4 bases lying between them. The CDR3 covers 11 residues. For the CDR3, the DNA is TGTGCCAGCAGTGATTGGTACGAGCAGTACTTC. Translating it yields CASSDWYEQYF. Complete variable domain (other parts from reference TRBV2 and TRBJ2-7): EPEVTQTPSHQVTQMGQEVILRCVPISNHLYFYWYRQILGQKVEFLVSFYNNEISEKSEIFDDQFSVERPDGSNFTLKIRSTKLEDSAMYFCASSDWYEQYFGPGTRLTVT.

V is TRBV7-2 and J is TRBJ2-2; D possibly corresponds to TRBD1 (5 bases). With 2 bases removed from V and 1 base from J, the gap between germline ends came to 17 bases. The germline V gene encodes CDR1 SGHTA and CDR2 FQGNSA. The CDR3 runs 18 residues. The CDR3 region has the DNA TGTGCCAGCAGCTTAACCCCCTATGGGGCCCAGAACACCGGGGAGCTGTTTTTT. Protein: CASSLTPYGAQNTGELFF.